This T cell receptor beta chain was observed in a study of identical twins. V lost 6 bases to trimming and J lost 9 bases; unmatched junction nucleotides: 14. The length of the CDR3 is 15 residues. Germline CDR1 and CDR2: MNHNS and SASEGT. TCRdb reprocessed the 5' RACE reads with MiXCR, giving one entry per CDR3 protein. The repertoire holds 750,000 to 950,000 distinct CDR3 sequences, with 9% to 15% as singletons. The data also belong to a second study, concerning yellow fever vaccine responses in identical twins.

The sequencing sample was made of PBMCs. V and J are TRBV6-1 and TRBJ2-1, with 7 bases matching TRBD1. This TCR derives from a woman under 30 in good health. The CDR3 region has the DNA TGTGCCAGCAGAGTTGACAGGGAAGGCATAAGTGAGCAGTTCTTC. Translating it yields CASRVDREGISEQFF.